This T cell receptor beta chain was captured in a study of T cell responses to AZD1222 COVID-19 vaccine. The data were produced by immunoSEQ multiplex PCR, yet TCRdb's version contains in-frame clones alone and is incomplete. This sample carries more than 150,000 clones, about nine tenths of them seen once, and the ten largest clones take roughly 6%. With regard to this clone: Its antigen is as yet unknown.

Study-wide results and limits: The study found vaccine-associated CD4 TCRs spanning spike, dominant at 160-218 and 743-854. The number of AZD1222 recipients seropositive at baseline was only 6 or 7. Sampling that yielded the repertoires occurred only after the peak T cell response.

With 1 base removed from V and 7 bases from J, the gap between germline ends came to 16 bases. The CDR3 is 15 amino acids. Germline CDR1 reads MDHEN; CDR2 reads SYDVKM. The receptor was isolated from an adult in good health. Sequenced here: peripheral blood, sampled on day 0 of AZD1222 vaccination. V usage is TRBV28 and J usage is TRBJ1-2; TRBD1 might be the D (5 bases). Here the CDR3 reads CASSLFLGQGGGYTF. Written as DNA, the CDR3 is TGTGCCAGCAGTTTATTCCTGGGGCAGGGAGGTGGCTACACCTTC.